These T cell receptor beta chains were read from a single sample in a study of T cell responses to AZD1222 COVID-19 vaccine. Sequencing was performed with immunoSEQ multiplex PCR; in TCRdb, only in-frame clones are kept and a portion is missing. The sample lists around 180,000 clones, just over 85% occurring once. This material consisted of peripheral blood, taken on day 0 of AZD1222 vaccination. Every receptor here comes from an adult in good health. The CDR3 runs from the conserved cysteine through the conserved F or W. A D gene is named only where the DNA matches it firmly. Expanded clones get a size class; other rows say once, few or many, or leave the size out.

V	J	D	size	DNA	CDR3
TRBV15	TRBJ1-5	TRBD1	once	TGTGCCACCAGCGCCAACAGGGGGAATCAGCCCCAGCATTTT	CATSANRGNQPQHF
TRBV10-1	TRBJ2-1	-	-	TGCGCCAGCAGTGAGTCTTCGGGGGGCCCTTACAATGAGCAGTTCTTC	CASSESSGGPYNEQFF
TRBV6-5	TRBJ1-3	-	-	TGTGCCAGCAGTTTGACAGAGTACTCTGGAAACACCATATATTTT	CASSLTEYSGNTIYF
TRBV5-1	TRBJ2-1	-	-	TGCGCCAGCAGCCCATGGACAGTCGGGGAGCAGTTCTTC	CASSPWTVGEQFF
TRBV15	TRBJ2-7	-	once	TGTGCCACCAGCAGTGGAACTGCCGGCGAGCAGTACTTC	CATSSGTAGEQYF
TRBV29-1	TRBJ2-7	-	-	TGCAGCGTAGCCCTGGGCACCTACGAGCAGTACTTC	CSVALGTYEQYF
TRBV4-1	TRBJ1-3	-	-	TGCGCCAGCAGCCTTATAGGGGGTTTGGGAAACACCATATATTTT	CASSLIGGLGNTIYF
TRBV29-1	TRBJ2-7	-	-	TGCAGCGTGGCCACGGGGGCCTACGAGCAGTACTTC	CSVATGAYEQYF
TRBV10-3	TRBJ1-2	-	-	TGTGCCATCAGTGATGGAGGGGGTGGCTACACCTTC	CAISDGGGGYTF
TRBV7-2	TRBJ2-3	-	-	TGTGCCAGCAGCCCCCCTGGACTGAGCACAGATACGCAGTATTTT	CASSPPGLSTDTQYF
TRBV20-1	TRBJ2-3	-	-	TGCAGTGCTAGTGTTGGGTTGGGAGATACGCAGTATTTT	CSASVGLGDTQYF
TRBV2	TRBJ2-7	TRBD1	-	TGTGCCAGCGAAGGACAGGGCGGCTACGAGCAGTACTTC	CASEGQGGYEQYF
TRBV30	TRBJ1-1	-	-	TGTGCCTGGAGTAGGGTTAACACTGAAGCTTTCTTT	CAWSRVNTEAFF
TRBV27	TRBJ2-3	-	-	TGTGCCAGCAGTTCTTGGCGAGGCACAGATACGCAGTATTTT	CASSSWRGTDTQYF
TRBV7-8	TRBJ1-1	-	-	TGTGCCAGCAGCCCTCGGGGGGGGCGAGCTTTCTTT	CASSPRGGRAFF
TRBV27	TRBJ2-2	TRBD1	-	TGTGCCAGCAGTTATTTTAGAGGGACAGGGAGCACCGGGGAGCTGTTTTTT	CASSYFRGTGSTGELFF
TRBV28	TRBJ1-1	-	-	TGTGCCAGCAGCCACACAGGGAGAGCTTTCTTT	CASSHTGRAFF
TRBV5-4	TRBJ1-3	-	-	TGTGCCAGCAGCTCGCGGTGGGGTAACACCATATATTTT	CASSSRWGNTIYF
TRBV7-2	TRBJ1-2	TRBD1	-	TGTGCCAGCAGCCCTCAGGGGGCGCGGGCGGGTGGCTACACCTTC	CASSPQGARAGGYTF
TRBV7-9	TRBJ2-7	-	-	TGTGCCAGCAGCTTCCCCCTCCCCGAGCAGTACTTC	CASSFPLPEQYF
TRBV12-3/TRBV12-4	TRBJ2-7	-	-	TGTGCCAGCAGTTACGGGTACCCCTACGAGCAGTACTTC	CASSYGYPYEQYF
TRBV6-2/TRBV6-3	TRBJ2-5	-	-	TGTGCCAGCAGTTACCAAAGATGGACGTCTGGGGGAAAAGAGACCCAGTACTTC	CASSYQRWTSGGKETQYF
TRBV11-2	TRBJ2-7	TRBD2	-	TGTGCCAGCAGTCGTACAGGGACTAGCGGTCTTAACGAGCAGTACTTC	CASSRTGTSGLNEQYF
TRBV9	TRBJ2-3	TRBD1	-	TGTGCCAGCAGCCCGACAGGGAGCACAGATACGCAGTATTTT	CASSPTGSTDTQYF
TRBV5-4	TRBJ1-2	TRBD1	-	TGTGCCAGCAGCTCCCCCTTGACAGGGATCTATGGCTACACCTTC	CASSSPLTGIYGYTF
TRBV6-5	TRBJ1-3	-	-	TGTGCCAGCAACATGGGCAGGGCCTCTGGAAACACCATATATTTT	CASNMGRASGNTIYF
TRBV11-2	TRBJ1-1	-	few	TGTGCCAGCAGCCATCCAGAAGGCAGGGGATTTTCGGCTGAAGCTTTCTTT	CASSHPEGRGFSAEAFF
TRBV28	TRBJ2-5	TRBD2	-	TGTGCCAGCAGCTTGGGGGGGGATCAAGAGACCCAGTACTTC	CASSLGGDQETQYF
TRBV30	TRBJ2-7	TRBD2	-	TGTGCCTGGAGTCCAGCGGGGGGTCCCTACGAGCAGTACTTC	CAWSPAGGPYEQYF
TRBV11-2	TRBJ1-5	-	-	TGTGCCAGCAGCTTACGATCAGGCCCCGATCAGCCCCAGCATTTT	CASSLRSGPDQPQHF
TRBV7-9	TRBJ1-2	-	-	TGTGCCAGCAGCTTAGGGGCCTCCCCCCTAGGGAATGGCTACACCTTC	CASSLGASPLGNGYTF
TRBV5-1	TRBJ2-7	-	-	TGCGCCAGCAGCGACTCAGGGGATCCCGGGTACGAGCAGTACTTC	CASSDSGDPGYEQYF
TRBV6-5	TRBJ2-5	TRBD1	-	TGTGCCAGCAATAGACAGGGGGCTAGGACCCAGTACTTC	CASNRQGARTQYF
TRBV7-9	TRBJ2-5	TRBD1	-	TGTGCCAGCAGCTACCCGGGACAGCAAGAGACCCAGTACTTC	CASSYPGQQETQYF
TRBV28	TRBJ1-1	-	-	TGTGCCAGCAGTCCGGGGGGCGAGAACACTGAAGCTTTCTTT	CASSPGGENTEAFF
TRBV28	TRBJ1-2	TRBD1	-	TGTGCCAGCAGTTTCAGGGGGCGCGGTGACTATGGCTACACCTTC	CASSFRGRGDYGYTF
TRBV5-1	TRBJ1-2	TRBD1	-	TGCGCCAGCAGCTTAGGGACAGGGGGCGGTCTTGGCTACACCTTC	CASSLGTGGGLGYTF
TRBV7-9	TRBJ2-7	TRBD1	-	TGTGCCAGCAGCTTAGTGACAGGGGCCTCTGGCGAGCAGTACTTC	CASSLVTGASGEQYF
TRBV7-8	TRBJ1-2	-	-	TGTGCCAGCAGCCTGATGGGTGTGATCCCCTATGGCTACACCTTC	CASSLMGVIPYGYTF
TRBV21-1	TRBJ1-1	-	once	TGTGCCAGCAGCCGAGGGACGGCAAACACTGAAGCTTTCTTT	CASSRGTANTEAFF
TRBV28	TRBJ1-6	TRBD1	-	TGTGCCAGCAGTCTGACAGGGGAAAATTCACCCCTCCACTTT	CASSLTGENSPLHF
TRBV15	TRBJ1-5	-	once	TGTGCCACCAGCAGAGAGTACAATCAGCCCCAGCATTTT	CATSREYNQPQHF
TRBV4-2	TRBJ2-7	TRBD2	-	TGTGCCAGCAGCCCTACCGCTAGCGGGGGGGTCTACGAGCAGTACTTC	CASSPTASGGVYEQYF
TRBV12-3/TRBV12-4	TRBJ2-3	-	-	TGTGCCAGCACCCAGAGGGATACGCAGTATTTT	CASTQRDTQYF
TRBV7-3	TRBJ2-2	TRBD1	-	TGTGCCAGCAGAACGACAGGGGGCCACACCGGGGAGCTGTTTTTT	CASRTTGGHTGELFF
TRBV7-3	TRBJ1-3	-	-	TGTGCCAGCAGCGCCGAGCCTGGAAACACCATATATTTT	CASSAEPGNTIYF
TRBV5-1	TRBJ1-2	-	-	TGCGCCAGCAGCTTGGCCCCCTACCGACAGGTGGAAGGCTACACCTTC	CASSLAPYRQVEGYTF
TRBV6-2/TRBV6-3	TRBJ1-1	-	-	TGTGCCAGCAGTTACTCGGGAGGGAACACTGAAGCTTTCTTT	CASSYSGGNTEAFF